This is a list of T cell receptor beta chains from one sample in a study of blood T cell repertoires in COVID-19. Only in-frame clones appear in the TCRdb table, and some are missing; sequencing was by immunoSEQ multiplex PCR. In the table there are roughly 500,000 clones, approximately 92% of which are singletons. The sequenced sample consisted of peripheral blood. Receptors originate from a man between 18 and 35 years old with COVID-19, enrolled during active disease. Each CDR3 is given with its conserved first and last residue. A D gene is named only where the DNA matches it firmly. Not all rows give a size; the values are once, few, many and, for expanded clones, a class.

>TRBJ1-5|few|15|TRBV5-6|.
TGTGCCAGCAGCTTGAGCGGGATCGGCAATCAGCCCCAGCATTTT
CASSLSGIGNQPQHF
>TRBJ2-7|.|15|TRBV15|TRBD1
TGTGCCACCAGCAGGGGAGGGACAGGGGCCTACGAGCAGTACTTC
CATSRGGTGAYEQYF
>TRBJ2-2|.|18|TRBV5-1|TRBD2
TGCGCCAGCAGCTTGACTAGCGGGGGGGCTGCGAACACCGGGGAGCTGTTTTTT
CASSLTSGGAANTGELFF
>TRBJ2-5|.|15|TRBV15|.
TGTGCCACCAGCAGAGTAACTGAACCCCAAGAGACCCAGTACTTC
CATSRVTEPQETQYF
>TRBJ2-1|.|15|TRBV21-1|.
TGTGCCAGCAGCAAAGATGGAGTTTCAGAAAATGAGCAGTTCTTC
CASSKDGVSENEQFF
>TRBJ2-1|once|16|TRBV19|.
TGTGCCAGTAGTGCTGAGGTAGGGAGCTCCTACAATGAGCAGTTCTTC
CASSAEVGSSYNEQFF
>TRBJ2-2|.|16|TRBV24-1|TRBD1
TGTGCCACCAGTGATGGACAGGGAATGGACACCGGGGAGCTGTTTTTT
CATSDGQGMDTGELFF
>TRBJ2-3|.|15|TRBV24-1|TRBD2
TGTGCCACCAGTGCGACTAGCGGTTACACAGATACGCAGTATTTT
CATSATSGYTDTQYF
>TRBJ1-6|few|13|TRBV12-5|.
TGTGCTAGTGGTCAGGGGATTAATTCACCCCTCCACTTT
CASGQGINSPLHF
>TRBJ1-3|many|12|TRBV30|.
TGTGCCTGGAGCGCAGGGTGGAACACCATATATTTT
CAWSAGWNTIYF
>TRBJ2-3|.|17|TRBV24-1|TRBD1
TGTGCCACCAGTGACACTGGCAGGGGGCTGAGCACAGATACGCAGTATTTT
CATSDTGRGLSTDTQYF
>TRBJ1-2|.|15|TRBV6-6|TRBD1
TGTGCCAGCAGTCCTTCCGGGACAGGGTCATATGGCTACACCTTC
CASSPSGTGSYGYTF
>TRBJ2-3|few|12|TRBV11-2|.
TGTGCCAGCAGTATAACGGGAGATACGCAGTATTTT
CASSITGDTQYF
>TRBJ1-4|.|11|TRBV3-1/TRBV3-2|.
TGTGCCAGCAGCCAACAAGGGAGGTTGTTTTTT
CASSQQGRLFF
>TRBJ1-2|.|13|TRBV12-3/TRBV12-4|TRBD1
TGTGCCAGCAGTTTTGTTGACAGGGCTGGCTACACCTTC
CASSFVDRAGYTF
>TRBJ2-7|.|13|TRBV15|.
TGTGCCACCCTTCTCGGAGAACAGGACGAGCAGTACTTC
CATLLGEQDEQYF
>TRBJ1-1|.|16|TRBV5-1|.
TGCGCCAGCAGCTTGGCAACAGGGAACATGAACACTGAAGCTTTCTTT
CASSLATGNMNTEAFF
>TRBJ2-2|.|14|TRBV24-1|.
TGTGCCACCAGTGACGTACAGGGCCCCGGGGAGCTGTTTTTT
CATSDVQGPGELFF
>TRBJ1-5|.|13|TRBV10-2|.
TGCGCCAGCAGTCGGGACACAAATCAGCCCCAGCATTTT
CASSRDTNQPQHF
>TRBJ2-6|.|14|TRBV9|.
TGTGCCAGCAGCGTAGTACATGGGGCCAACGTCCTGACTTTC
CASSVVHGANVLTF
>TRBJ2-1|once|14|TRBV2|TRBD1
TGTGCCAGCAGTCGGAGGGACAGGGGGGATGAGCAGTTCTTC
CASSRRDRGDEQFF
>TRBJ1-6|.|12|TRBV7-8|.
TGTGCCAGCAGCTGGGCTAATTCACCCCTCCACTTT
CASSWANSPLHF
>TRBJ2-1|.|17|TRBV7-9|TRBD1
TGTGCCAGCAGCACGAACAGGGGTAGGGATGCCTACAATGAGCAGTTCTTC
CASSTNRGRDAYNEQFF
>TRBJ2-2|.|17|TRBV18|TRBD1
TGTGCCAGCTCATTGGACAGGGGGTCAGAGTACACCGGGGAGCTGTTTTTT
CASSLDRGSEYTGELFF
>TRBJ2-1|.|16|TRBV5-4|.
TGTGCCAGCAGCCCTAGGTCTCTAGCGAGAAAGAATGAGCAGTTCTTC
CASSPRSLARKNEQFF
>TRBJ1-1|.|14|TRBV5-1|.
TGCGCCAGCAGCTTGGGACAGCAAAACACTGAAGCTTTCTTT
CASSLGQQNTEAFF
>TRBJ1-3|.|15|TRBV7-9|TRBD1
TGTGCCAGCAGCTTAGGGACAGGGTACGAAAACACCATATATTTT
CASSLGTGYENTIYF
>TRBJ2-5|.|15|TRBV7-7|TRBD2
TGTGCCAGCAGCCTCGGGACTAGCGAGGGTGAGACCCAGTACTTC
CASSLGTSEGETQYF